This TCR beta chain was documented in a study of blood T cell repertoires in COVID-19. Study in general: The samples span acute and convalescent COVID-19 from the United States, Italy and Spain.

The V and J ends lost 2 bases and 10 bases, in that order; junction bases with no gene match: 5. Germline lookup yields CDR1 LNHDA and CDR2 SQIVND (reference sequence). The CDR3 contains 13 residues. A Seattle source enrolled patients during active infection and followed them longitudinally. Original data processing: Cell counts per sample came from amplifying reference gene primers. This table comes from immunoSEQ multiplex PCR, and its TCRdb copy is limited to in-frame clones, with some not included. V, J and clone size are taken as reported in that table, and D and trimming were inferred from the DNA itself. This table has 170,000 or so clones, about 86% appearing once.

The source material was peripheral blood. This clonotype originated in a woman aged 65 to 85 with COVID-19, enrolled during active disease. This chain connects TRBV19 to TRBJ2-1; 7 nucleotides line up with TRBD1. CDR3 sequence (DNA): TGTGCCAGTAGTATACTGACAGGGTTGGAGCAGTTCTTC. Translation: CASSILTGLEQFF.